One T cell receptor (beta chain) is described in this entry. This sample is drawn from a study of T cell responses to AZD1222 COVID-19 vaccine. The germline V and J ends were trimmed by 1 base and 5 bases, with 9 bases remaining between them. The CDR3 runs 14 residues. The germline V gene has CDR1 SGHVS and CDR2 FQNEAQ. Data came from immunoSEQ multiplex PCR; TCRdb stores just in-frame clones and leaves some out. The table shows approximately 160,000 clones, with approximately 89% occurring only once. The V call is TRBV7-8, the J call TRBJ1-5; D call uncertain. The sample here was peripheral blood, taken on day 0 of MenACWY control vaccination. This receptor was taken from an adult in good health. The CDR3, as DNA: TGTGCCAGCAGCTTAGGACGGGTAGATCAGCCCCAGCATTTT. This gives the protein CASSLGRVDQPQHF.